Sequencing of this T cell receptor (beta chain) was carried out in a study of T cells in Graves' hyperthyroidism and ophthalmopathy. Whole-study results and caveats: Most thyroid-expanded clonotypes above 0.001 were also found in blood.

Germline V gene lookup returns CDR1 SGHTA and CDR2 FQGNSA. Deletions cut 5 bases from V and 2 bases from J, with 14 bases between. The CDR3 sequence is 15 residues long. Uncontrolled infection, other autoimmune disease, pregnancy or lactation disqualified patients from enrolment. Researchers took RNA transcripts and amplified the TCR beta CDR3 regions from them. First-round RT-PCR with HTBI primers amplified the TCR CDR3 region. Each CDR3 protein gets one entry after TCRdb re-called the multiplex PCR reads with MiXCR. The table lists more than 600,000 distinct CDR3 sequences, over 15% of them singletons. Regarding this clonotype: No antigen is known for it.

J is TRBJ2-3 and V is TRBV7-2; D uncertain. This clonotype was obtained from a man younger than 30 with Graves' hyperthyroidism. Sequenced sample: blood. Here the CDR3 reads CASSPPAAYTDTQYF. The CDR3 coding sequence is TGTGCCAGCAGCCCCCCTGCAGCCTACACAGATACGCAGTATTTT.